These T cell receptor beta chains were read from a single sample in a study of cytomegalovirus exposure and HLA in healthy donors. Assay used: immunoSEQ multiplex PCR; TCRdb lists only in-frame clones, some missing. The sample totals tens of thousands of clones; its top ten clones hold approximately 9.9%. The sequenced material came from PBMCs. The receptors come from a woman between 50 and 59 years old in good health and CMV-seropositive. CDR3s leave out the opening cysteine and the closing phenylalanine or tryptophan. A D gene is named only where the DNA matches it firmly.

J: TRBJ1-2; V: TRBV5-1; D: TRBD1; CDR3: ASSHGTALNYGYT
J: TRBJ2-3; V: TRBV5-1; D: -; CDR3: ASNPSTTSTDTQY
J: TRBJ1-1; V: TRBV10-3; D: -; CDR3: AISVSGVNTEAF
J: TRBJ2-6; V: TRBV30; D: -; CDR3: AWSGGGGSSGANVLT
J: TRBJ1-2; V: TRBV4-2; D: -; CDR3: ASSQPSGGGNYGYT
J: TRBJ2-7; V: TRBV19; D: TRBD2; CDR3: ASSPTSGSTYEQY
J: TRBJ2-7; V: TRBV29-1; D: TRBD2; CDR3: SVVSSGRVYEQY
J: -; V: TRBV18; D: -; CDR3: ASSPVLGSTTYEQY
J: TRBJ1-2; V: TRBV13; D: -; CDR3: ASSSDSFANYGYT
J: TRBJ2-1; V: TRBV2; D: TRBD2; CDR3: ASSEERGTYNEQF
J: TRBJ1-1; V: TRBV25-1; D: TRBD1; CDR3: ASSTRQGINTEAF
J: TRBJ1-1; V: TRBV28; D: -; CDR3: ASTKRVNTEAF
J: TRBJ1-5; V: TRBV19; D: TRBD1; CDR3: ASSPIPGQIQPQH
J: TRBJ1-2; V: TRBV10-3; D: -; CDR3: AISEGLYGYT
J: TRBJ1-6; V: TRBV7-9; D: -; CDR3: ASSLTGNSPLH
J: TRBJ2-5; V: TRBV28; D: TRBD2; CDR3: ASSLASGSGTQY
J: TRBJ2-3; V: TRBV7-3; D: -; CDR3: ASGWSGGTQY
J: TRBJ2-1; V: TRBV28; D: -; CDR3: ASKNRGGANEQF
J: TRBJ2-7; V: TRBV4-1; D: TRBD1; CDR3: ASSQSGTGVFGQY
J: -; V: TRBV19; D: TRBD1; CDR3: ASSMWDRNYEQY
J: TRBJ2-1; V: TRBV4-2; D: TRBD2; CDR3: ASSQVMTSGGWGEQF
J: TRBJ2-5; V: TRBV15; D: -; CDR3: AVARGETQY
J: TRBJ1-4; V: TRBV29-1; D: -; CDR3: SVADQLATNEKLF
J: TRBJ2-7; V: TRBV4-1; D: TRBD2; CDR3: ASSQDLSGSNYEQY
J: TRBJ2-7; V: TRBV7-8; D: -; CDR3: ASSRVSGVTYEQY
J: TRBJ1-1; V: TRBV13; D: -; CDR3: ARRQGGGWFPQNTEAF
J: TRBJ1-1; V: TRBV6-1; D: TRBD1; CDR3: ASSSQGPLGTEAF
J: TRBJ2-5; V: TRBV5-1; D: -; CDR3: ASSLQTRLEETQY
J: TRBJ2-6; V: TRBV5-1; D: TRBD1; CDR3: ASSTGDPGANVLT
J: TRBJ1-1; V: TRBV28; D: -; CDR3: ASRIGQEGAF
J: TRBJ2-7; V: TRBV6-1; D: TRBD1; CDR3: ASSEEAGTGGYEQY
J: TRBJ1-6; V: TRBV30; D: -; CDR3: AWSQGNHSPLH
J: TRBJ1-4; V: TRBV14; D: -; CDR3: ASSFTGNNEKLF
J: TRBJ2-3; V: TRBV11-2; D: TRBD2; CDR3: ASSLASGPTDTQY
J: TRBJ2-5; V: TRBV6-5; D: TRBD2; CDR3: ASSYRLAGPGTQY
J: TRBJ1-4; V: TRBV4-1; D: -; CDR3: ASSQPYRATNEKLF
J: TRBJ2-5; V: TRBV18; D: -; CDR3: ASSPESETQY
J: TRBJ2-1; V: TRBV15; D: TRBD2; CDR3: ATSGGTSGYNEQF
J: TRBJ2-7; V: TRBV30; D: TRBD1; CDR3: AWSVGTGAYEQY
J: TRBJ2-2; V: TRBV18; D: -; CDR3: ASQLAGTGELF
J: TRBJ2-7; V: TRBV7-8; D: TRBD1; CDR3: ASSHVRQGQEQY